There are a few counts of the clone carrying this T cell receptor beta chain. The data derive from a study of blood T cell repertoires in COVID-19. Study at large: Samples representing acute and convalescent COVID-19 were sourced from the United States, Italy and Spain. In each case, the material was cDNA or gDNA derived from T cells, B-cell-depleted T cells, or PBMCs.

Source study methods: Amplification with reference gene primers provided the estimates of nucleated cell counts. Here immunoSEQ multiplex PCR was the method, and the copy in TCRdb shows in-frame clones only, minus some. V, J and clone size are those of that table, while D and trimming were read from the DNA. The sample lists about 130,000 clones, 85% occurring once. The length of the CDR3 is 16 residues. The receptor comes from an elderly woman with acute or convalescent COVID-19. The sequencing sample was made of peripheral blood. The chain has TRBV21-1 and TRBJ2-2; the table's D call of TRBD1 was not tested on the DNA. TRBV21-1 is assigned pseudogene status. Written as DNA, the CDR3 is TGTGCCTTGAGGCATGACAGGGACTGGAACACCGGGGAGCTGTTTTTT. This encodes CALRHDRDWNTGELFF.